This T cell receptor beta chain was recorded in a study of T cell changes during pregnancy in multiple sclerosis. The V end was cut by 7 bases, the J end by 2 bases, with 14 bases between. Germline V CDR1 and CDR2: SGHTA, FQGNSA. CDR3 size: 14 residues. Measured with immunoSEQ multiplex PCR; TCRdb has only the in-frame clones, and not every one. The sample holds some 36,000 clones, 90% seen once. This chain uses TRBV7-2 with TRBJ1-1; D remains ambiguous. The material was CD4+ T cells from peripheral blood mononuclear cells, obtained in the second trimester of pregnancy. This TCR derives from a female donor with multiple sclerosis, enrolled in a pregnancy study. In DNA, the CDR3 is TGTGCCAGCACCTTGAGCCTCCTTAACACTGAAGCTTTCTTT. Amino acids: CASTLSLLNTEAFF.